The entry that follows covers one TCR beta chain sequence. The antigen is not known. Donors, healthy HIV-negative adults, lacked recent acute infections or vaccinations. This CDR3 spans 14 amino acids. CDR1 MNHEY and CDR2 SMNVEV come from the germline V gene (reference sequence). The J segment lost 3 bases and the V segment lost 5 bases, leaving 7 bases of the junction unmatched. This sample stems from a study of shared clonotypes between healthy human individuals. General observations from the study: The generation probabilities recorded for non-shared clonotypes fell below those of clonotypes shared by all four donors. With few donors, the genetic and exposure-history diversity represented was limited.

Produced via immunoSEQ multiplex PCR; TCRdb's table is partial and in-frame only. The profile shows approximately 2,300,000 clones, about 90% of them singletons. The sample consisted of naive CD4+ T cells from PBMCs. The subset denotes: CD45RA+ positively selected. V gene TRBV27 combines with J gene TRBJ2-7; 7 nucleotides line up with TRBD2. The sequence was obtained from a man aged 18 to 29 in good health. Some clones in this sample may be carry-over from other donors' samples. The CDR3 DNA is TGTGCCAGCAGTACAGCGGGATCCAGCTACGAGCAGTACTTC. Its protein product is CASSTAGSSYEQYF.